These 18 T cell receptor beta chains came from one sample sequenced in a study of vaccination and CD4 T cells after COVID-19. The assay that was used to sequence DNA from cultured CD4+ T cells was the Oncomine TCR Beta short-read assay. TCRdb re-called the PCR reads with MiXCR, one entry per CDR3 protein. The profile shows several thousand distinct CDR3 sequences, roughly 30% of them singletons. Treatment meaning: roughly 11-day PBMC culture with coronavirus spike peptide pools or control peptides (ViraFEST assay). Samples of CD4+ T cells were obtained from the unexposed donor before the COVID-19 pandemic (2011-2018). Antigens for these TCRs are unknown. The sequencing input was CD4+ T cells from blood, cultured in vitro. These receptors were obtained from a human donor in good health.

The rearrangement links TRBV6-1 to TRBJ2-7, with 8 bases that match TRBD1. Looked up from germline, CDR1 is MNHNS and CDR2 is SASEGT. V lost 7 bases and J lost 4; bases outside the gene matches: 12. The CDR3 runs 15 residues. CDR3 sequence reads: CASISLKTGAYEQYF. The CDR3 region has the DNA TGTGCCAGCATTTCACTCAAGACAGGGGCTTACGAGCAGTACTTC.

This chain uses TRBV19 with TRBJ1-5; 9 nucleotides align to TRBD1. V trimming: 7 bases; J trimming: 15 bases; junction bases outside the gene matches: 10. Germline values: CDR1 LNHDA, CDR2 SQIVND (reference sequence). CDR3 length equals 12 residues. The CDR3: CASTENRGPRHF. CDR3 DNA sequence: TGTGCCAGTACGGAAAACAGGGGGCCCAGGCATTTT.

The CDR3 DNA sequence: TGCGCCAGCAGAGGACGGGGCACCGGGGAGCTGTTTTTT. Translated, it gives CASRGRGTGELFF. V and J are TRBV10-1 and TRBJ2-2, with TRBD2 as a possible D gene (5 bases). V lost 6 bases and J 4 bases, leaving 9 bases between the germline ends. CDR1 is WNHNN, CDR2 SYGVQD, per germline (reference sequence). This CDR3 has 13 amino acids.

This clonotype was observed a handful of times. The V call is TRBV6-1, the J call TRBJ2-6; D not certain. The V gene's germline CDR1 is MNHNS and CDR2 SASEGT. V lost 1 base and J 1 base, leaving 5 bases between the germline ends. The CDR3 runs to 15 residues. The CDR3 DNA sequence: TGTGCCAGCAGTGAAGGGCGGTCTGGGGCCAACGTCCTGACTTTC. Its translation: CASSEGRSGANVLTF.

CDR3 nucleotide sequence: TGCGCCAGCAGTCCGACTAGCGGGGGCGTTAGGGCCCAGTACTTC. Its protein product is CASSPTSGGVRAQYF. The rearrangement links TRBV5-1 to TRBJ2-5, with 12 nucleotides matching TRBD2. Germline lookup yields CDR1 SGHRS and CDR2 YFSETQ. The V and J ends lost 5 bases and 9 bases, in that order; junction bases with no gene match: 11. The CDR3 has 15 amino acids.

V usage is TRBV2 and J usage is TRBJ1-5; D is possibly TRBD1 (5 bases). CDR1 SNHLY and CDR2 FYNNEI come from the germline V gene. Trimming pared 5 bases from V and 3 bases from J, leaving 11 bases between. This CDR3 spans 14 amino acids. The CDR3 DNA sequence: TGTGCCAGCAGTCTAGACAGACACAATCAGCCCCAGCATTTT. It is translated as CASSLDRHNQPQHF.

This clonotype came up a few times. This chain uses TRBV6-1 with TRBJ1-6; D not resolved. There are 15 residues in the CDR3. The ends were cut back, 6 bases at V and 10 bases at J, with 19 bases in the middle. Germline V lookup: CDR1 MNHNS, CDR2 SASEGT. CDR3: CASSEAILATSPLHF. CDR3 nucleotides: TGTGCCAGCAGCGAGGCCATACTTGCCACATCACCCCTCCACTTT.

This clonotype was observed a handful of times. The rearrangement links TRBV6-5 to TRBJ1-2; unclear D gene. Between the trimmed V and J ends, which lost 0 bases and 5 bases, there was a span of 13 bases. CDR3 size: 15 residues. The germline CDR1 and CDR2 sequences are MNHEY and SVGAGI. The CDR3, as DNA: TGTGCCAGCAGTTACTCGAAGTCAGTACCTTATGGCTACACCTTC. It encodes CASSYSKSVPYGYTF.

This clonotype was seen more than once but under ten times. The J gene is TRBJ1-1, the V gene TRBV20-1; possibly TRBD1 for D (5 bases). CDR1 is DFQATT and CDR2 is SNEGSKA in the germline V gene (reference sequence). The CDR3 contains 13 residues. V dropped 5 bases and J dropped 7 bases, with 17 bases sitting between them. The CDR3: CSAGLAATGEAFF. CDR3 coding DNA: TGCAGTGCTGGGCTTGCGGCCACAGGTGAAGCTTTCTTT.

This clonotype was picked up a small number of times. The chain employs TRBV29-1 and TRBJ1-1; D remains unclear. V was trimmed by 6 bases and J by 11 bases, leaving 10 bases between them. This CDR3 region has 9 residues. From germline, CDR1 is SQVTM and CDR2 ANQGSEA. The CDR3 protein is CSVDNSAFF. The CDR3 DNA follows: TGCAGCGTCGACAACAGCGCTTTCTTT.

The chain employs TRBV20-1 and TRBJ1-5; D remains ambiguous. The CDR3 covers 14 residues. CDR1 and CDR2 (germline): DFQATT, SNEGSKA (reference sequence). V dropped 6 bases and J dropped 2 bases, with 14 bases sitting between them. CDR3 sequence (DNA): TGCAGTGCCCTTTACCAGGTTGGCAATCAGCCCCAGCATTTT. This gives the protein CSALYQVGNQPQHF.

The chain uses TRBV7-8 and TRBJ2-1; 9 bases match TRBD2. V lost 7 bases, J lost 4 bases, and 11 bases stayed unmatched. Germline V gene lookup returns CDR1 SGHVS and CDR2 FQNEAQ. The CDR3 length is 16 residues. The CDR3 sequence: CASIGGGATDYNEQFF. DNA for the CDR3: TGTGCCAGCATTGGCGGGGGGGCAACGGATTACAATGAGCAGTTCTTC.

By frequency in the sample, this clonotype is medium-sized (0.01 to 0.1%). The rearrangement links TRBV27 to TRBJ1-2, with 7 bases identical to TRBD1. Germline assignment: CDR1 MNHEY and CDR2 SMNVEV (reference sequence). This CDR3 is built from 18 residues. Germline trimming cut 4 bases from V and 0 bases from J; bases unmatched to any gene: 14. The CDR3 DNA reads TGTGCCAGCAGTTACCGCCCGGATGGGACAGCCTCTAACTATGGCTACACCTTC. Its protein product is CASSYRPDGTASNYGYTF.

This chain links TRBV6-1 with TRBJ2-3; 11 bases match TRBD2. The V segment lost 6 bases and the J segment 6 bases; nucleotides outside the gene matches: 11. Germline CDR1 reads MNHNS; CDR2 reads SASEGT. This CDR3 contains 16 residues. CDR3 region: CASRHTSGGVGDTQYF. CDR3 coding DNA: TGTGCCAGCAGACATACTAGCGGGGGAGTAGGCGATACGCAGTATTTT.

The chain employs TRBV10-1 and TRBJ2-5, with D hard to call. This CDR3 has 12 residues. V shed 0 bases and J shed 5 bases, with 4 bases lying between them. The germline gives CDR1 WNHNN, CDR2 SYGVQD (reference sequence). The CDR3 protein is CASSESGETQYF. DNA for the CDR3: TGCGCCAGCAGTGAGTCGGGGGAGACCCAGTACTTC.

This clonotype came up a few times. CDR3 sequence (DNA): TGTGCCAGCAGTGAAGCTATTGGGGGCCCCTACGAGCAGTACTTC. Protein sequence: CASSEAIGGPYEQYF. V gene TRBV2 combines with J gene TRBJ2-7; perhaps TRBD1 as D (6 bases). This CDR3 has 15 amino acids. Germline V gene sequence: CDR1 SNHLY, CDR2 FYNNEI. Trimming removed 0 bases from V and 2 bases from J, with 11 bases in between.

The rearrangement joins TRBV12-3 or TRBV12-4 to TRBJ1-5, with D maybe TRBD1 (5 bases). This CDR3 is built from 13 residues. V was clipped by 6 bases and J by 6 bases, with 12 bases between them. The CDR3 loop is CASSVGGTQPQHF. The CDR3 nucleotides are TGTGCCAGCAGCGTTGGGGGGACTCAGCCCCAGCATTTT.

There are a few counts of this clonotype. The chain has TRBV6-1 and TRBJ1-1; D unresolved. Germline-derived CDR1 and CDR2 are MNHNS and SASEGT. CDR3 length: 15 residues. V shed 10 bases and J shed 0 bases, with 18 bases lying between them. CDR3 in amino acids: CATMPETIMNTEAFF. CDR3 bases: TGTGCCACCATGCCGGAGACTATCATGAACACTGAAGCTTTCTTT.